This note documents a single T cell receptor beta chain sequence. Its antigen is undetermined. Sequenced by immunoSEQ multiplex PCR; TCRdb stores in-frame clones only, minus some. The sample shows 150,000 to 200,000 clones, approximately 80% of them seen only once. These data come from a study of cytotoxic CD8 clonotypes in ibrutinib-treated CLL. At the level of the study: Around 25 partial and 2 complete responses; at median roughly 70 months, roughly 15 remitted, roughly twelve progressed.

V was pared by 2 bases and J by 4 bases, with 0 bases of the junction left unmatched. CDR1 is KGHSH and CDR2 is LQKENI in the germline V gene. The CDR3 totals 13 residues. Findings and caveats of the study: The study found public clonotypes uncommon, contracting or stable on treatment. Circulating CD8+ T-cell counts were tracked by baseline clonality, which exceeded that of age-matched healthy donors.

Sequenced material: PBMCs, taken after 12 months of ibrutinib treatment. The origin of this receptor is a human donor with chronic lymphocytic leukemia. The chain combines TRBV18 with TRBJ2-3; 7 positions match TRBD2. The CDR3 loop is CASSPSGADTQYF. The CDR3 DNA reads TGTGCCAGCTCACCAAGCGGGGCAGATACGCAGTATTTT.